Below are 6 T cell receptor beta chains sequenced from a single sample in a study of OX40 agonist ivuxolimab in advanced cancers. The protocol used for the library was the immunoSEQ multiplex PCR assay. Not all clones reach the TCRdb copy of this immuneACCESS table, which keeps in-frame sequences only. Checked studies attribute under half of the gap to unresolved V genes and leave the rest unexplained. The sample data list about 30,000 clones, and under 95% of these were observed just once. The ten largest clones capture approximately 4.3% of the sample. The sequencing here drew on CD4+ or CD8+ T cells sorted from blood, taken in a trial of the OX40 agonist ivuxolimab. The receptor source for this set is an adult with an advanced solid tumor such as melanoma, head and neck, liver or kidney cancer.

The chain is built from TRBV7-6 and TRBJ2-7; unclear D gene. V shed 2 bases and J shed 4 bases, with 9 bases lying between them. The germline gives CDR1 SGHVS, CDR2 FNYEAQ. The CDR3 length is 13 residues. CDR3 in DNA: TGTGCCAGCAGCTTACGCTTCTCGTACGAGCAGTACTTC. Its protein is CASSLRFSYEQYF.

The chain joins TRBV7-9 to TRBJ1-1; TRBD1 might be the D (6 bases). Germline values: CDR1 SEHNR, CDR2 FQNEAQ (reference sequence). This CDR3 contains 15 residues. The germline V and J ends were trimmed by 5 bases and 5 bases, with 18 bases remaining between them. The CDR3 DNA sequence: TGTGCCAGCAGCCCCCCGGTAGGGGGACTTACTGAAGCTTTCTTT. Its protein is CASSPPVGGLTEAFF.

The CDR3 loop reads CASSLVRSDTQYF. The CDR3, as DNA: TGTGCCAGCAGCTTAGTTCGGTCAGATACGCAGTATTTT. The V and J genes are TRBV11-2 and TRBJ2-3; D uncertain. Trimming took off 1 base at V and 4 bases at J, with 6 bases between the two ends. Germline CDR1 is SGHAT and CDR2 is FQNNGV. This CDR3 has 13 amino acids.

In nucleotides, the CDR3 is TGTGCCATCCAAGCAAACACCGGGGAGCTGTTTTTT. Its translation: CAIQANTGELFF. This chain uses TRBV10-3 with TRBJ2-2; no clear D. The CDR3 has 12 amino acids. V gave up 8 bases and J gave up 2 bases, with 6 bases separating them. The V gene's germline CDR1 is ENHRY and CDR2 SYGVKD.

About this clone: Other nucleotide sequences in the sample specify the same CDR3. V and J are TRBV5-6 and TRBJ1-2, with TRBD1 matching 9 bases. This CDR3 has 14 amino acids. Germline values: CDR1 SGHDT, CDR2 YYEEEE. V lost 4 bases, J lost 2 bases, and 3 bases stayed unmatched. The DNA of the CDR3 is TGTGCCAGCAGCCCGGGGACAGGGAACTATGGCTACACCTTC. Its translation is CASSPGTGNYGYTF.

In this sample, this clone turned up once. J is TRBJ1-1 and V is TRBV9, with no clear D. CDR1 is SGDLS, CDR2 YYNGEE, per germline. Trimming left V 3 bases short and J 5 bases short, with 14 bases between. This CDR3 has 14 residues. The CDR3 region has the DNA TGTGCCAGCAGCGCCAGGACCTTTGGGACTGAAGCTTTCTTT. Translation gives CASSARTFGTEAFF.